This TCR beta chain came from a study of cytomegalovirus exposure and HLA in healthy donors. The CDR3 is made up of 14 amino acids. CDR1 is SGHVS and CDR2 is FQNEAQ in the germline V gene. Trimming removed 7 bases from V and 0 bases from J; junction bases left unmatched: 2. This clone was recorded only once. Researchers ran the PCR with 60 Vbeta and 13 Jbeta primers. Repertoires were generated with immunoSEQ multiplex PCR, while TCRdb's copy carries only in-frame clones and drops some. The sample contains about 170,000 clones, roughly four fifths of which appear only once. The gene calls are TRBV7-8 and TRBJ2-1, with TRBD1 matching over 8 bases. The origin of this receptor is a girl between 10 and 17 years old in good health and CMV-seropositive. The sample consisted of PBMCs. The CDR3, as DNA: TGTGCCAGCACCGGGACAGGCTCCTACAATGAGCAGTTCTTC. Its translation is CASTGTGSYNEQFF.